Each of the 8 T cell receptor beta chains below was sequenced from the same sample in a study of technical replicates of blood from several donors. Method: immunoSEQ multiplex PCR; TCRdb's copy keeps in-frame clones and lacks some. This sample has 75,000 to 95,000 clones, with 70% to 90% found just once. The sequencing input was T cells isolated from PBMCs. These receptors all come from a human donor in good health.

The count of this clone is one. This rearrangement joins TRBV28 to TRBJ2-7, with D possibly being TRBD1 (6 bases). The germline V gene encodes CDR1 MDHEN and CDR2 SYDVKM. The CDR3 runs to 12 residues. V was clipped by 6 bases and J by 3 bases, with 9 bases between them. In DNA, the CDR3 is TGTGCCAGCAGGGACAGCGTCTACGAGCAGTACTTC. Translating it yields CASRDSVYEQYF. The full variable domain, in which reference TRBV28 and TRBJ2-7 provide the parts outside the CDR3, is DVKVTQSSRYLVKRTGEKVFLECVQDMDHENMFWYRQDPGLGLRLIYFSYDVKMKEKGDIPEGYSVSREKKERFSLILESASTNQTSMYLCASRDSVYEQYFGPGTRLTVT.

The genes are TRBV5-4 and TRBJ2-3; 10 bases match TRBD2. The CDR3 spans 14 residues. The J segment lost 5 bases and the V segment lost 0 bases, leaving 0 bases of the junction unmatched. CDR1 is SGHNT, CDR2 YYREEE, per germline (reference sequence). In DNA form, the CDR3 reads TGTGCCAGCAGCTTGGGACTAGCGGGAGATACGCAGTATTTT. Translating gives CASSLGLAGDTQYF.

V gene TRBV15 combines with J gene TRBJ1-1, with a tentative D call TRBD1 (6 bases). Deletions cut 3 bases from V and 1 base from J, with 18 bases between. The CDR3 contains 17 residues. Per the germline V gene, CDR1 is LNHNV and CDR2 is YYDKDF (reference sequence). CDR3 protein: CATSSSLHQGRNTEAFF. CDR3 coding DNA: TGTGCCACCAGCAGCTCCTTACACCAGGGGCGGAACACTGAAGCTTTCTTT.

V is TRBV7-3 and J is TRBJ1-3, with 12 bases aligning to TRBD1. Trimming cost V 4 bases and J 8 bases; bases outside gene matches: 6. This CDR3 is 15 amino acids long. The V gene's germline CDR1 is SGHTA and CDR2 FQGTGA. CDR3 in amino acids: CASSYAGQGADTIYF. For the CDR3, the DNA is TGTGCCAGCAGCTACGCGGGACAGGGGGCGGACACCATATATTTT. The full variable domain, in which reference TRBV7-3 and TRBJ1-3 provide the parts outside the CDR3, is GAGVSQTPSNKVTEKGKYVELRCDPISGHTALYWYRQSLGQGPEFLIYFQGTGAADDSGLPNDRFFAVRPEGSVSTLKIQRTERGDSAVYLCASSYAGQGADTIYFGEGSWLTVV.

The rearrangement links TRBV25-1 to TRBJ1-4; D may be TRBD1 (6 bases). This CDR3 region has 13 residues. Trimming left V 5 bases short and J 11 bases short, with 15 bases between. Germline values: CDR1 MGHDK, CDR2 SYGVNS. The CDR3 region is CASSPRPQGKLFF. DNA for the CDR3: TGTGCCAGCAGTCCCCGCCCCCAGGGGAAACTGTTTTTT.

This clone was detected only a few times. The CDR3 DNA sequence: TGCAGCGTTGAAGTCGGAGGGAACACTGAAGCTTTCTTT. Residues: CSVEVGGNTEAFF. This sequence joins TRBV29-1 and TRBJ1-1, with unresolved D. Trimming shortened V by 1 base and J by 1 base, and 7 bases separated the two germline ends. Looked up from germline, CDR1 is SQVTM and CDR2 is ANQGSEA. The CDR3 has 13 residues.

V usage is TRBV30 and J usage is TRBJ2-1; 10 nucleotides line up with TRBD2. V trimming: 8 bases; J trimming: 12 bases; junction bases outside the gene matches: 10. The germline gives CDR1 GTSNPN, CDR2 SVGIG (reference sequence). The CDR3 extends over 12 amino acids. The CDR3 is CAAITSGITQFF. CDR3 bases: TGTGCCGCCATTACTAGCGGGATTACGCAGTTCTTC.

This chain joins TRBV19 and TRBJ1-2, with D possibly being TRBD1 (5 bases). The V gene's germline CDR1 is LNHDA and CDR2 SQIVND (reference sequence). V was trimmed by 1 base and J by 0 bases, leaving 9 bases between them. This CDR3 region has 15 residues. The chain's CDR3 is CASSIGDSSNYGYTF. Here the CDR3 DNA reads TGTGCCAGTAGTATAGGAGACAGTTCTAACTATGGCTACACCTTC.